The 3 T cell receptor beta chains in this list originate from one sample, sequenced in a study of blood T cell repertoires in COVID-19. Measured with immunoSEQ multiplex PCR; TCRdb has only the in-frame clones, and not every one. The data contain 40,000 to 45,000 clones, 70% to 90% of them seen just once; the ten biggest clones take up less than 7%. What was sequenced was peripheral blood. These receptors all come from a human donor in a cohort sampled during active COVID-19.

The V and J genes are TRBV19 and TRBJ1-2, with 9 nucleotides matching TRBD1. From germline, CDR1 is LNHDA and CDR2 SQIVND (reference sequence). V was pared by 6 bases and J by 2 bases, with 7 bases of the junction left unmatched. The CDR3 has 15 amino acids. The CDR3: CASSHNRGRNYGYTF. CDR3 DNA: TGTGCCAGTAGCCATAACAGGGGGCGGAACTATGGCTACACCTTC.

The J gene is TRBJ2-7, the V gene TRBV13, with 11 bases that match TRBD2. With 0 bases clipped from V and 5 bases from J, the junction kept 9 bases outside the gene matches. This CDR3 is built from 17 residues. Germline CDR1 reads PRHDT; CDR2 reads FYEKMQ (reference sequence). CDR3 residues: CASSLGTASGRKHEQYF. As DNA, the CDR3 is TGTGCCAGCAGCTTAGGAACGGCTAGCGGGAGGAAGCACGAGCAGTACTTC.

The chain is built from TRBV5-1 and TRBJ1-1; D is ambiguous. V lost 0 bases, J lost 1 base, and 7 bases lay in between. The CDR3 runs 14 residues. The germline V gene has CDR1 SGHRS and CDR2 YFSETQ. CDR3: CASSLEPQNTEAFF. Here the CDR3 DNA reads TGCGCCAGCAGCTTGGAGCCCCAGAACACTGAAGCTTTCTTT.